Below, 30 T cell receptor beta chains from the same sample are listed, as sequenced in a study of CD8+ T cells in alopecia areata (dated by TCRdb to between 2017 and 2018). The library was generated by the immunoSEQ multiplex PCR assay. To provide template for TCR sequencing, every sample had RNA extracted and reverse transcribed into cDNA. The clones in this table, taken by TCRdb from immuneACCESS, are in-frame only. Not every clone is retained; where verified, under half of the shortfall comes from an unresolved V gene, and the cause of the rest is unknown. This sample comprises 150,000 to 200,000 clones, over 55% of them detected only once. Just over 1% of the sample rests with the top ten. Reading the label with the study, this specimen's time point is: 20 to 30 weeks on oral tofacitinib. In the paper's terms, the treatment or condition label means: oral pan-JAK inhibitor, 5-10 mg twice daily.

Sample: CD4+ T cells sorted from blood, taken at week 24, from a patient treated with tofacitinib. Every receptor here comes from a human donor with alopecia areata.

This chain connects TRBV10-2 to TRBJ1-6; D perhaps matches TRBD1 (5 bases). The CDR3 is made up of 14 amino acids. From germline, CDR1 is WSHSY and CDR2 SAAADI. V lost 2 bases and J 11 bases, leaving 13 bases between the germline ends. The DNA of the CDR3 is TGCGCCAGCAGTGAGCGCACGGACAAAGCACCCCTCCACTTT. It encodes CASSERTDKAPLHF.

This chain joins TRBV5-6 and TRBJ1-4; D perhaps matches TRBD1 (5 bases). The length of the CDR3 is 14 residues. From germline, CDR1 is SGHDT and CDR2 YYEEEE. V lost 2 bases and J lost 7, with 12 bases in between. CDR3 loop: CASSFGHISEKLFF. The CDR3 DNA is TGTGCCAGCAGCTTCGGACATATTAGTGAAAAACTGTTTTTT.

The chain joins TRBV29-1 to TRBJ2-7, with D perhaps TRBD1 (6 bases). The V gene's germline CDR1 is SQVTM and CDR2 ANQGSEA. This CDR3 region has 13 residues. Trimming left V 6 bases short and J 0 bases short, with 12 bases between. CDR3 nucleotides: TGCAGCGTCACAGGGACGGTCTCCTACGAGCAGTACTTC. Its protein is CSVTGTVSYEQYF.

This clone has only a few counts. The rearrangement uses TRBV4-3 and TRBJ1-2; a weak D match, TRBD1 (5 bases). The CDR3 has 17 residues. Between the trimmed V and J ends, which lost 0 bases and 0 bases, there was a span of 14 bases. In germline, CDR1 is LGHNA, CDR2 YSLEER. DNA of the CDR3: TGCGCCAGCAGCCAAGATCTAGGGTTAGGGGCTAACTATGGCTACACCTTC. This gives the protein CASSQDLGLGANYGYTF.

V gene TRBV9 combines with J gene TRBJ1-6, with D perhaps TRBD1 (5 bases). The ends were cut back, 1 base at V and 10 bases at J, with 18 bases in the middle. The CDR3 sequence is 16 residues long. Germline V gene sequence: CDR1 SGDLS, CDR2 YYNGEE. CDR3 amino acids: CASSVSSQGVGSPLHF. DNA of the CDR3: TGTGCCAGCAGCGTATCCTCACAAGGGGTTGGCTCACCCCTCCACTTT.

V gene TRBV4-1 combines with J gene TRBJ1-5, with D uncertain. Germline CDR1 MGHRA, CDR2 YSYEKL. The CDR3 contains 15 residues. The germline V and J ends were trimmed by 0 bases and 2 bases, with 8 bases remaining between them. CDR3 sequence (DNA): TGCGCCAGCAGCCAAGATTTGAGGGGCAATCAGCCCCAGCATTTT. It translates to CASSQDLRGNQPQHF.

The rearrangement links TRBV2 to TRBJ1-2; 11 bases align to TRBD1. The CDR3 consists of 13 residues. The V gene end was trimmed by 9 bases and the J gene end by 6 bases; junction bases not matched to a gene: 6. CDR1 SNHLY and CDR2 FYNNEI come from the germline V gene. The CDR3 nucleotides are TGTGCCAGTTACCTGGGACAGGGGGATGGCTACACCTTC. Protein product: CASYLGQGDGYTF.

The chain links TRBV4-3 to TRBJ2-3; 8 bases are shared with TRBD2. Germline lookup yields CDR1 LGHNA and CDR2 YSLEER. The CDR3 consists of 17 residues. Trimming at V came to 1 base and at J to 0 bases, leaving 6 bases not matched to a gene. This CDR3 is CASSQGMSGGSTDTQYF. Here the CDR3 DNA reads TGCGCCAGCAGCCAAGGGATGAGCGGGGGTAGCACAGATACGCAGTATTTT.

The CDR3 DNA reads as TGTGCCTGGAGTCCACCTAGGAGTGCTGGGGCCAACGTCCTGACTTTC. Its translation is CAWSPPRSAGANVLTF. The chain links TRBV30 to TRBJ2-6, with D uncertain. The V gene lost 2 bases and the J gene lost 2 bases, with 13 bases spanning the gap. The CDR3 contains 16 residues. Per the germline V gene, CDR1 is GTSNPN and CDR2 is SVGIG (reference sequence).

This clone was seen a few times. The chain has TRBV29-1 and TRBJ1-2; tentative D call: TRBD1 (5 bases). The CDR3 extends over 12 amino acids. The germline V and J ends were trimmed by 7 bases and 7 bases, with 16 bases remaining between them. The V gene's germline CDR1 is SQVTM and CDR2 ANQGSEA. The CDR3 loop reads CSARQTKGGYTF. CDR3 coding DNA: TGCAGCGCCCGACAGACTAAGGGTGGCTACACCTTC.

V usage is TRBV5-4 and J usage is TRBJ2-5, with D hard to call. Trimming left V 6 bases short and J 2 bases short, with 2 bases between. Germline V gene data show CDR1 as SGHNT and CDR2 as YYREEE (reference sequence). The CDR3 has 10 residues. The CDR3 region has the DNA TGTGCCAGCATTCAAGAGACCCAGTACTTC. Its protein product is CASIQETQYF.

The rearrangement uses TRBV10-3 and TRBJ1-6; no firm D call. V shed 3 bases and J shed 6 bases, with 9 bases lying between them. CDR1 and CDR2 from the germline V gene are ENHRY and SYGVKD. CDR3 size: 14 residues. The DNA for the CDR3 is TGTGCCATCAGTGATGGTGTGGCTAATTCACCCCTCCACTTT. As protein: CAISDGVANSPLHF.

This chain joins TRBV5-1 and TRBJ1-1; D call uncertain. The CDR3 is 14 amino acids. V lost 0 bases to trimming and J lost 1 base, with 7 bases between them. CDR1 SGHRS and CDR2 YFSETQ come from the germline V gene. In DNA, the CDR3 is TGCGCCAGCAGCTTGGAAGTGGGGAACACTGAAGCTTTCTTT. Translating gives CASSLEVGNTEAFF.

The gene calls are TRBV7-9 and TRBJ1-5; unclear D gene. CDR1 is SEHNR, CDR2 FQNEAQ, per germline (reference sequence). Trimming removed 5 bases at V and 4 bases at J, with 12 bases between. There are 14 residues in the CDR3. The CDR3 DNA is TGTGCCAGCAGCCCTCCAGAGGGTAATCAGCCCCAGCATTTT. It encodes CASSPPEGNQPQHF.

This chain links TRBV30 with TRBJ2-4, with 7 bases lining up with TRBD1. V was clipped by 4 bases and J by 2 bases; unmatched bases: 5. Germline V CDR1 and CDR2: GTSNPN, SVGIG (reference sequence). The CDR3 is 14 amino acids. The CDR3 DNA reads TGTGCCTGGAACCACAGGGGAACCAAAAACATTCAGTACTTC. Its protein is CAWNHRGTKNIQYF.

This clone was picked up a small number of times. The V call is TRBV4-3, the J call TRBJ1-1; D call uncertain. V was cut by 1 base and J by 1 base, with 7 bases left in between. From germline, CDR1 is LGHNA and CDR2 YSLEER. CDR3 length equals 14 residues. CDR3 residues: CASSQVHRNTEAFF. The CDR3 DNA reads TGCGCCAGCAGCCAAGTACATCGGAACACTGAAGCTTTCTTT.

The chain employs TRBV5-1 and TRBJ2-3; D gene ambiguous. This CDR3 comprises 14 residues. From germline, CDR1 is SGHRS and CDR2 YFSETQ. V was clipped by 4 bases and J by 2 bases, with 11 bases between them. CDR3 loop: CASSPMENTDTQYF. The CDR3 DNA sequence: TGCGCCAGCAGCCCAATGGAAAACACAGATACGCAGTATTTT.

The chain combines TRBV29-1 with TRBJ1-4, with D unclear. Germline CDR1 and CDR2: SQVTM and ANQGSEA. V was pared by 8 bases and J by 0 bases, with 16 bases between. The CDR3 has 15 residues. The CDR3 protein is CSTHLSAATNEKLFF. The CDR3 nucleotides read TGCAGCACTCATCTCTCAGCTGCAACTAATGAAAAACTGTTTTTT.

The J gene is TRBJ1-1, the V gene TRBV29-1; D remains unclear. Trimming removed 4 bases at V and 0 bases at J, with 9 bases between. CDR3 length: 13 residues. CDR1 and CDR2 from the germline V gene are SQVTM and ANQGSEA. CDR3 amino acids: CSVASLLNTEAFF. CDR3 sequence (DNA): TGCAGCGTTGCTAGTTTGTTGAACACTGAAGCTTTCTTT.

The gene calls are TRBV6-1 and TRBJ2-1; 15 bases agree with TRBD2. Unmatched junction bases numbered 4, after V lost 1 base and J lost 3 bases. Germline CDR1 MNHNS, CDR2 SASEGT. This CDR3 has 18 amino acids. CDR3 region: CASSEVGTSGGIYNEQFF. CDR3 nucleotides: TGTGCCAGCAGTGAAGTTGGGACTAGCGGGGGGATCTACAATGAGCAGTTCTTC.

The rearrangement joins TRBV11-2 to TRBJ2-2, with 8 bases matching TRBD1. The CDR3 is 14 amino acids. V was pared by 7 bases and J by 7 bases, with 8 bases of the junction left unmatched. Germline CDR1 and CDR2: SGHAT and FQNNGV. DNA of the CDR3: TGTGCCAGCATCCCGGACAGGGTCCACGGGGAGCTGTTTTTT. It yields the protein CASIPDRVHGELFF.

V and J are TRBV7-2 and TRBJ2-6; D not certain. Trimming took 5 bases from V and 0 from J, leaving 11 bases between them. The CDR3 spans 16 residues. CDR1 and CDR2 (germline): SGHTA, FQGNSA. The chain's CDR3 is CASSLSRSSGANVLTF. The CDR3 DNA sequence: TGTGCCAGCAGCCTCTCACGAAGCTCTGGGGCCAACGTCCTGACTTTC.

The chain combines TRBV5-1 with TRBJ1-5; possibly TRBD1 for D (5 bases). V gave up 0 bases and J gave up 3 bases, with 7 bases separating them. The CDR3 covers 14 residues. CDR1 is SGHRS, CDR2 YFSETQ, per germline. Here the CDR3 reads CASSLGGFNQPQHF. CDR3 DNA: TGCGCCAGCAGCTTGGGGGGGTTCAATCAGCCCCAGCATTTT.

This clone was seen just once. The chain recombines TRBV11-2 with TRBJ1-2; D possibly corresponds to TRBD1 (5 bases). The germline V gene has CDR1 SGHAT and CDR2 FQNNGV. The length of the CDR3 is 13 residues. Between the trimmed V and J ends, which lost 0 bases and 8 bases, there was a span of 10 bases. The CDR3 DNA is TGTGCCAGCAGCTTAGAACCAGGGATCGGCTACACCTTC. Translation: CASSLEPGIGYTF.

The V call is TRBV15, the J call TRBJ2-1; D ambiguous. The CDR3 length is 14 residues. The V end lost 1 base, the J end lost 10 bases, and 14 bases lay between the germline ends. CDR1 is LNHNV and CDR2 is YYDKDF in the germline V gene (reference sequence). CDR3 amino acids: CATSRGLNSREQFF. The CDR3 nucleotides are TGTGCCACCAGCAGAGGACTGAATTCCAGGGAGCAGTTCTTC.

This chain links TRBV5-4 with TRBJ1-2, with a tentative D call TRBD1 (6 bases). V lost 0 bases to trimming and J lost 3 bases, with 9 bases between them. Germline lookup yields CDR1 SGHNT and CDR2 YYREEE (reference sequence). The CDR3 length is 14 residues. The CDR3 region is CASSLADRDYGYTF. CDR3 DNA sequence: TGTGCCAGCAGCTTGGCGGACAGAGACTATGGCTACACCTTC.

The V gene is TRBV15, the J gene TRBJ2-4, with unresolved D. Germline assignment: CDR1 LNHNV and CDR2 YYDKDF (reference sequence). The CDR3 is 16 amino acids. V dropped 8 bases and J dropped 0 bases, with 17 bases sitting between them. This chain's CDR3 is CATRNEEPLAKNIQYF. CDR3 in DNA: TGTGCCACCCGGAACGAGGAACCACTAGCCAAAAACATTCAGTACTTC.

V is TRBV5-5 and J is TRBJ1-1, with D unclear. The V gene lost 7 bases and the J gene lost 4 bases, with 11 bases spanning the gap. This CDR3 spans 12 amino acids. Germline values: CDR1 SGHKS, CDR2 YYEKEE (reference sequence). This CDR3 is CASRSALTEAFF. CDR3 in DNA: TGTGCCAGCCGCAGTGCTCTCACTGAAGCTTTCTTT.

The chain joins TRBV29-1 to TRBJ2-3, with no clear D. Germline V gene sequence: CDR1 SQVTM, CDR2 ANQGSEA. The CDR3 covers 11 residues. Trimming removed 3 bases at V and 6 bases at J, with 7 bases between. The CDR3 DNA sequence: TGCAGCGTTGATAAAGCGGATACGCAGTATTTT. Translating gives CSVDKADTQYF.

This chain uses TRBV2 with TRBJ2-5; D is perhaps TRBD2 (6 bases). The CDR3 loop spans 12 amino acids. CDR1 and CDR2 from the germline V gene are SNHLY and FYNNEI. V shed 9 bases and J shed 4 bases, with 12 bases lying between them. In DNA form, the CDR3 reads TGTGCCAGTTCGGGCGGGGTAGAGACCCAGTACTTC. It yields the protein CASSGGVETQYF. Based on the CDR3 plus reference TRBV2 and TRBJ2-5, the full variable domain is EPEVTQTPSHQVTQMGQEVILRCVPISNHLYFYWYRQILGQKVEFLVSFYNNEISEKSEIFDDQFSVERPDGSNFTLKIRSTKLEDSAMYFCASSGGVETQYFGPGTRLLVL.